These 15 T cell receptor beta chains were all obtained from the same sample, sequenced in a study of CXCR3-negative and CXCR3-positive naive CD8 T cells. The authors made the TRB cDNA libraries by 5' RACE using UMI labels. Each CDR3 protein gets one entry in TCRdb, which reprocessed the 5' RACE reads and gives no DNA. In all, the sample yields 45,000 to 55,000 distinct CDR3 sequences. The material sequenced was memory CD8+ T cells from blood. The receptor source for this set is a human donor in good health. Some clones in this sample may be carry-over from other donors' samples.

The genes are TRBV28 and TRBJ2-7; checking the TCRdb D call of TRBD1 is not possible without DNA. The germline V gene has CDR1 MDHEN and CDR2 SYDVKM. The CDR3 is made up of 14 amino acids. The CDR3 here is CASSSRTREYEQYF.

The rearrangement uses TRBV29-1 and TRBJ2-5; TCRdb calls TRBD2, which cannot be checked without DNA. Looked up from germline, CDR1 is SQVTM and CDR2 is ANQGSEA. This CDR3 region has 13 residues. CDR3 region: CSVGSGALETQYF. Full variable domain (remainder filled in from reference TRBV29-1 and TRBJ2-5): SAVISQKPSRDICQRGTSLTIQCQVDSQVTMMFWYRQQPGQSLTLIATANQGSEATYESGFVIDKFPISRPNLTFSTLTVSNMSPEDSSIYLCSVGSGALETQYFGPGTRLLVL.

The rearrangement links TRBV12-3 or TRBV12-4 to TRBJ1-2; absent DNA, TCRdb's TRBD1 call cannot be checked. This CDR3 is 12 amino acids long. CDR3 region: CASTPTGSGYTF.

V is TRBV7-2 and J is TRBJ2-3; the TCRdb call, TRBD1, lacks DNA for checking. The CDR3 sequence is 15 residues long. The germline V gene has CDR1 SGHTA and CDR2 FQGNSA. CDR3 sequence reads: CASSPWGGALDTQYF. Full variable domain (remainder filled in from reference TRBV7-2 and TRBJ2-3): GAGVSQSPSNKVTEKGKDVELRCDPISGHTALYWYRQSLGQGLEFLIYFQGNSAPDKSGLPSDRFSAERTGGSVSTLTIQRTQQEDSAVYLCASSPWGGALDTQYFGPGTRLTVL.

The chain has TRBV28 and TRBJ2-1; TCRdb lists TRBD2, though no DNA is available to test this call. This CDR3 is built from 12 residues. Germline values: CDR1 MDHEN, CDR2 SYDVKM. CDR3 sequence reads: CASGSGLAEQFF. Full variable domain (missing parts from reference TRBV28 and TRBJ2-1): DVKVTQSSRYLVKRTGEKVFLECVQDMDHENMFWYRQDPGLGLRLIYFSYDVKMKEKGDIPEGYSVSREKKERFSLILESASTNQTSMYLCASGSGLAEQFFGPGTRLTVL.

The V gene is TRBV10-3, the J gene TRBJ2-7; TCRdb designates TRBD1, a call that cannot be tested without DNA. The CDR3 covers 13 residues. Germline CDR1 ENHRY, CDR2 SYGVKD. The CDR3 is CAIGMGQGAEQYF.

The chain joins TRBV21-1 to TRBJ2-7; TCRdb designates TRBD2, a call that cannot be tested without DNA. TRBV21-1 is a pseudogene segment. CDR3 size: 16 residues. CDR3 region: CASSKVEGREYLLQYF.

V usage is TRBV29-1 and J usage is TRBJ2-2; the TCRdb D gene call, TRBD2, has no DNA to confirm it. The germline CDR1 and CDR2 sequences are SQVTM and ANQGSEA. The CDR3 sequence is 13 residues long. The CDR3 is CSVYMSPSGELFF.

The V and J genes are TRBV14 and TRBJ1-5; TCRdb designates TRBD1, a call that cannot be tested without DNA. Germline V gives CDR1 SGHDN, CDR2 FVKESK. This CDR3 has 15 residues. The CDR3: CASSRGTEQTSGGHF.

This chain joins TRBV6-5 and TRBJ2-5; the TCRdb call, TRBD1, lacks DNA for checking. This CDR3 is built from 16 residues. Germline lookup yields CDR1 MNHEY and CDR2 SVGAGI. CDR3 region: CASSYSVGTHQETQYF.

The rearrangement uses TRBV7-9 and TRBJ1-4. The CDR3 sequence is 11 residues long. Germline V gene lookup returns CDR1 SEHNR and CDR2 FQNEAQ (reference sequence). The CDR3 region is CASSEDEKLFF.

J is TRBJ1-2 and V is TRBV10-3. Looked up from germline, CDR1 is ENHRY and CDR2 is SYGVKD. The CDR3 length is 12 residues. Here the CDR3 reads CAVFGEVTGYTF.

This rearrangement joins TRBV3-1 to TRBJ2-7; TCRdb's assignment of TRBD1 cannot be checked, as there is no DNA. Germline V gene lookup returns CDR1 LGHDT and CDR2 YNNKEL (reference sequence). The CDR3 has 15 amino acids. The CDR3 sequence: CASKGPGQEYYEQYF.

The rearrangement links TRBV6-2 or TRBV6-3 to TRBJ2-5; as DNA is missing, the TRBD1 call by TCRdb cannot be tested. This CDR3 has 14 residues. Germline CDR1 is MNHEY and CDR2 is SVGEGT. The CDR3 loop is CASLLWGYQETQYF.

This chain links TRBV15 with TRBJ2-3; the TCRdb D gene call, TRBD2, has no DNA to confirm it. Germline lookup yields CDR1 LNHNV and CDR2 YYDKDF (reference sequence). The CDR3 is 15 amino acids. The CDR3 here is CATSREGSGGDTQYF.